A single sample is the source of the 8 T cell receptor beta chains below, sequenced in a study of blood T cell repertoires in COVID-19. Generated by immunoSEQ multiplex PCR, the TCRdb table keeps only in-frame clones and is missing some. Of tens of thousands of clones listed, 65% to 85% are singletons. The specimen sequenced was peripheral blood. The receptors here all came from a man at least 80 years old with active or convalescent COVID-19.

CDR3 in amino acids: CASSQDLGTVRGEKLFF. CDR3 bases: TGCGCCAGCAGCCAAGACCTAGGGACAGTCCGAGGTGAAAAACTGTTTTTT. This chain connects TRBV4-1 to TRBJ1-4, with TRBD1 identical over 7 bases. Germline V gene data show CDR1 as MGHRA and CDR2 as YSYEKL. This CDR3 has 17 residues. V was clipped by 0 bases and J by 7 bases; unmatched bases: 11.

The chain joins TRBV5-1 to TRBJ1-1, with D perhaps matching TRBD1 (5 bases). CDR1 is SGHRS and CDR2 is YFSETQ in the germline V gene. The CDR3 runs 14 residues. V was cut by 0 bases and J by 4 bases, with 10 bases left in between. The CDR3 sequence is CASSLGSGFTEAFF. CDR3 bases: TGCGCCAGCAGCTTGGGTTCAGGGTTCACTGAAGCTTTCTTT.

The chain joins TRBV5-1 to TRBJ2-2, with D tentatively TRBD1 (7 bases). The V end was cut by 4 bases, the J end by 7 bases, with 14 bases between. Germline V lookup: CDR1 SGHRS, CDR2 YFSETQ. The CDR3 is 14 amino acids. The CDR3 reads CASSPRQGGGELFF. The CDR3 DNA reads TGCGCCAGCAGCCCAAGACAGGGAGGCGGGGAGCTGTTTTTT.

The chain carries TRBV5-1 and TRBJ2-7, with TRBD1 matching 8 bases. Germline-derived CDR1 and CDR2 are SGHRS and YFSETQ. Trimming cost V 0 bases and J 2 bases; bases outside gene matches: 4. The CDR3 sequence is 15 residues long. The CDR3 region is CASSLGAGGPYEQYF. The CDR3 DNA reads as TGCGCCAGCAGCTTGGGGGCAGGGGGCCCCTACGAGCAGTACTTC.

The rearrangement uses TRBV6-2 or TRBV6-3 and TRBJ1-2, with 9 bases fitting TRBD1. CDR1 and CDR2 from the germline V gene are MNHEY and SVGEGT. The V and J ends lost 0 bases and 2 bases, in that order; junction bases with no gene match: 10. This CDR3 has 18 residues. CDR3 bases: TGTGCCAGCAGTTACTCGAAAGGAGACAGGGGGAAGAACTATGGCTACACCTTC. This codes for CASSYSKGDRGKNYGYTF.

This clone was recorded only once. The chain employs TRBV2 and TRBJ1-5; a possible D gene is TRBD1 (5 bases). CDR1 is SNHLY, CDR2 FYNNEI, per germline. The CDR3 runs to 13 residues. With 4 bases removed from V and 6 bases from J, the gap between germline ends came to 10 bases. The CDR3 spells CASSGAGPQPQHF. CDR3 DNA: TGTGCCAGCAGTGGGGCAGGGCCTCAGCCCCAGCATTTT. The full variable domain, rest sourced from reference TRBV2 and TRBJ1-5, is EPEVTQTPSHQVTQMGQEVILRCVPISNHLYFYWYRQILGQKVEFLVSFYNNEISEKSEIFDDQFSVERPDGSNFTLKIRSTKLEDSAMYFCASSGAGPQPQHFGDGTRLSIL.

This sequence joins TRBV30 and TRBJ1-1, with 8 positions matching TRBD1. This CDR3 comprises 13 residues. From germline, CDR1 is GTSNPN and CDR2 SVGIG (reference sequence). V trimming: 4 bases; J trimming: 6 bases; junction bases outside the gene matches: 7. The CDR3 spells CAWKQGVGAEAFF. CDR3 bases: TGTGCCTGGAAACAGGGGGTTGGAGCTGAAGCTTTCTTT.

This clone was seen only a few times. The chain combines TRBV6-5 with TRBJ1-1; 7 bases map to TRBD1. Germline values: CDR1 MNHEY, CDR2 SVGAGI. The CDR3 sequence is 14 residues long. The J segment lost 4 bases and the V segment lost 6 bases, leaving 8 bases of the junction unmatched. The CDR3 nucleotides read TGTGCCAGCAGCTTCAAACAGGGGATCACTGAAGCTTTCTTT. This sequence encodes CASSFKQGITEAFF.